Following are 11 T cell receptor beta chains from one sample sequenced in a study of beta chain features in type 1 diabetes. Sequencing targeted expressed TCRB transcripts, as all isolated RNA had been reverse transcribed. Data came from immunoSEQ multiplex PCR; TCRdb stores just in-frame clones and leaves some out. Counted here are around 500,000 clones, 10% to 12% occurring once; the ten biggest clones make up 0.046%. The sequencing input was naive CD4+ T cells from blood. Source of these receptors: a woman aged 18-29 years in good health.

This clone was found a few times. The rearrangement joins TRBV27 to TRBJ2-1; a weak D match, TRBD2 (5 bases). Trimming left V 3 bases short and J 7 bases short, with 16 bases between. Germline V gives CDR1 MNHEY, CDR2 SMNVEV (reference sequence). The CDR3 sequence is 15 residues long. CDR3 protein: CASSFSAFSVNEQFF. The CDR3 DNA reads TGTGCCAGCAGTTTCTCCGCATTTAGCGTGAATGAGCAGTTCTTC.

The chain uses TRBV6-6 and TRBJ2-3, with 7 bases that match TRBD2. Germline CDR1 is MNHNY and CDR2 is SVGAGI (reference sequence). The V segment lost 5 bases and the J segment 6 bases; nucleotides outside the gene matches: 5. This CDR3 is built from 13 residues. CDR3 region: CASSPAGADTQYF. In nucleotides, the CDR3 is TGTGCCAGCAGTCCGGCGGGAGCGGATACGCAGTATTTT.

This clone was counted a few times. The J gene is TRBJ2-7, the V gene TRBV6-5; possible D gene TRBD2, 5 bases. The CDR3 extends over 13 amino acids. CDR1 and CDR2 (germline): MNHEY, SVGAGI. The ends were cut back, 2 bases at V and 6 bases at J, with 11 bases in the middle. For the CDR3, the DNA is TGTGCCAGCAGTTACCTACACGGAGGCGAGCAGTACGTC. Translation gives CASSYLHGGEQYV.

Concerning this clone: The sample has other DNA sequences that encode this CDR3 too. The chain has TRBV5-1 and TRBJ2-7; D is unresolved. V was trimmed by 0 bases and J by 3 bases, leaving 4 bases between them. CDR3 length: 12 residues. CDR1 is SGHRS, CDR2 YFSETQ, per germline. Here the CDR3 reads CASSLDGYEQYF. As DNA, the CDR3 is TGCGCCAGCAGCTTGGACGGCTACGAGCAGTACTTC.

J is TRBJ2-5 and V is TRBV4-1; 9 nucleotides agree with TRBD2. The germline CDR1 and CDR2 sequences are MGHRA and YSYEKL. Trimming at V came to 3 bases and at J to 1 base, leaving 3 bases not matched to a gene. CDR3 length: 15 residues. CDR3 nucleotides: TGCGCCAGCAGCCACTCAGCGGGGGGCCAAGAGACCCAGTACTTC. Translation gives CASSHSAGGQETQYF.

The V gene is TRBV20-1, the J gene TRBJ1-2; the D is unclear. The V gene's germline CDR1 is DFQATT and CDR2 SNEGSKA (reference sequence). The CDR3 is 10 residues long. V dropped 3 bases and J dropped 8 bases, with 7 bases sitting between them. CDR3 in amino acids: CSARTSGYTF. The CDR3 coding sequence is TGCAGTGCTAGGACCAGCGGCTACACCTTC.

The chain uses TRBV25-1 and TRBJ1-5, with a weak D call TRBD1 (5 bases). With 0 bases removed from V and 6 bases from J, the gap between germline ends came to 9 bases. The CDR3 covers 14 residues. The V gene's germline CDR1 is MGHDK and CDR2 SYGVNS. The CDR3 sequence: CASSEYRDGQPQHF. Here the CDR3 DNA reads TGTGCCAGCAGTGAATACAGGGATGGTCAGCCCCAGCATTTT.

J is TRBJ2-3 and V is TRBV9; possible D gene TRBD1, 5 bases. This CDR3 has 14 residues. From germline, CDR1 is SGDLS and CDR2 YYNGEE. The ends were cut back, 4 bases at V and 2 bases at J, with 11 bases in the middle. CDR3 amino acids: CASSSLGVTDTQYF. CDR3 DNA sequence: TGTGCCAGCAGCTCCCTAGGGGTCACAGATACGCAGTATTTT. The complete variable domain, with remaining parts taken from reference TRBV9 and TRBJ2-3, reads DSGVTQTPKHLITATGQRVTLRCSPRSGDLSVYWYQQSLDQGLQFLIQYYNGEERAKGNILERFSAQQFPDLHSELNLSSLELGDSALYFCASSSLGVTDTQYFGPGTRLTVL.

In regard to this clone: The germline gene is not matched at one end of the junction; a read error may be the cause. V is TRBV4-3 and J is TRBJ2-1; maybe TRBD2 (6 bases). Germline V gives CDR1 LGHNA, CDR2 YSLEER. The CDR3 extends over 12 amino acids. The CDR3 DNA follows: TGCGCCAGCAGCCAAGATAGCGGAGTAAGGATCTTC. This sequence encodes CASSQDSGVRIF.

In its sample, this clone was seen a few times. The CDR3 loop is CASSLTGTVKWEQYV. CDR3 sequence (DNA): TGTGCCAGCAGCTTGACCGGGACAGTCAAATGGGAGCAGTACGTC. This chain joins TRBV7-8 and TRBJ2-7, with 7 bases that match TRBD1. Losses at the gene ends were 3 bases for V and 7 bases for J; bases not matched to a gene: 12. The CDR3 length is 15 residues. Germline assignment: CDR1 SGHVS and CDR2 FQNEAQ.

This clone came up a few times. This sample includes further DNA sequences coding for the same CDR3. V is TRBV29-1 and J is TRBJ2-1, with D perhaps matching TRBD1 (6 bases). Trimming stripped 4 bases from V and 3 bases from J, with 10 bases between. The germline V gene has CDR1 SQVTM and CDR2 ANQGSEA. This CDR3 is 13 amino acids long. CDR3 bases: TGCAGCGTTGCAGGGGTTGGCTACAATGAGCAGTTCTTC. Translated: CSVAGVGYNEQFF.